The present T cell receptor beta chain was sequenced within a study of cytomegalovirus exposure and HLA in healthy donors. General study results and limits: The study listed 150 to 200 cytomegalovirus-associated TCR beta chains.

The PCR employed 60 Vbeta primers together with 13 Jbeta primers. TCRdb keeps only in-frame clones here, not all; method: immunoSEQ multiplex PCR. The sample has 150,000 to 200,000 clones; about 75% are singletons. CDR3 length: 15 residues. The V end was cut by 0 bases, the J end by 0 bases, with 7 bases between. Germline CDR1 reads SGHTS; CDR2 reads YDEGEE. Worth noting for this clone: The antigen is not known.

This TCR was recovered from a man between 18 and 29 years old in good health and CMV-seropositive. The chain carries TRBV5-8 and TRBJ1-3; no clear D gene. Input material: PBMCs. The CDR3 sequence: CASSLVLSSGNTIYF. The CDR3 DNA sequence: TGTGCCAGCAGCTTGGTACTGAGCTCTGGAAACACCATATATTTT. Using reference TRBV5-8 and TRBJ1-3 for the parts outside the CDR3, the full variable domain is EAGVTQSPTHLIKTRGQQATLRCSPISGHTSVYWYQQALGLGLQFLLWYDEGEERNRGNFPPRFSGRQFPNYSSELNVNALELEDSALYLCASSLVLSSGNTIYFGEGSWLTVV.